The text below deals with one T cell receptor beta chain. Its antigen is currently unknown. Germline V lookup: CDR1 MDHEN, CDR2 SYDVKM. The length of the CDR3 is 12 residues. Losses at the gene ends were 8 bases for V and 7 bases for J; bases not matched to a gene: 7. The sample belongs to a study of STAT3 mutations in large granular lymphocyte leukemia. Study outcomes and limitations: At least one immunodominant TCR beta clonotype appeared in every T-cell large granular lymphocyte leukemia patient.

Profiling relied on immunoSEQ multiplex PCR, and the TCRdb table lists in-frame clones only, not all of them. This table holds about 19,000 clones, about 90% found once. The genes are TRBV28 and TRBJ1-2; 7 nucleotides agree with TRBD1. The receptor comes from a man aged 55 to 69 with T-cell large granular lymphocyte leukemia. Some clones in this sample may be carry-over from other donors' samples. The sample taken for sequencing was peripheral blood mononuclear cells. The CDR3 loop is CASQQGRSGYTF. The CDR3, as DNA: TGTGCCAGCCAACAGGGGCGAAGTGGCTACACCTTC.